Described below is a single T cell receptor (beta chain) sequence and its context. The antigen is not known. Compared with germline, one end of the junction differs, possibly owing to a read error. PCR amplification relied on 60 Vbeta primers (plus 13 Jbeta primers). This table comes from immunoSEQ multiplex PCR, and its TCRdb copy is limited to in-frame clones, with some not included. The table records 60,000 to 75,000 clones, approximately 92% of them present only once. Per the germline V gene, CDR1 is KGHSH and CDR2 is LQKENI. The CDR3 runs to 16 residues. This entry belongs to a study of cytomegalovirus exposure and HLA in healthy donors. Overall study results and limits: Despite most TCR sequences being rare, some public TCRs occurred in many donors. Apparent HLA restriction characterized most CMV-associated TCR beta chains in a later analysis. Associated with HLA alleles at 0.05 false discovery rate in a later analysis were 15,000 to 20,000 TCR beta sequences. It was reportedly the case that the classifier diagnosed cytomegalovirus status with high specificity and sensitivity.

This sequence joins TRBV18 and TRBJ1-1; 8 bases align to TRBD1. The sequenced material came from PBMCs. The clonotype was recovered from a woman aged 25 to 45 in good health and CMV-seropositive. The CDR3 DNA is TGTGCCAGCTCACCACTCGGCCAGGGGGCGAACGCTGAAGCTTTCTTT. This translates into CASSPLGQGANAEAFF.